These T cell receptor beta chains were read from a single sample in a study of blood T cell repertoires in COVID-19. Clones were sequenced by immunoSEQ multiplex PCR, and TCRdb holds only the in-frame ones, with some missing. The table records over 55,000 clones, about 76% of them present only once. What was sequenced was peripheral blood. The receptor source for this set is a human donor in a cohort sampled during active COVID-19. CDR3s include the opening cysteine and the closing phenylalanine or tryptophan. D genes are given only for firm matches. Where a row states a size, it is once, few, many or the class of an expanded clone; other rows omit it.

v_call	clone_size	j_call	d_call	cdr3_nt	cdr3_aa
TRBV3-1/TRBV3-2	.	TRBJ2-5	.	TGTGCCAGCAGCCAAGTTAGGCAGAGAGGGACCCAGTACTTC	CASSQVRQRGTQYF
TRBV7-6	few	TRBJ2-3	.	TGTGCCAGCAGCTTAGGGGACAGGGGTCGACCTAGCGGGGGGACTAGCACAGATACGCAGTATTTT	CASSLGDRGRPSGGTSTDTQYF
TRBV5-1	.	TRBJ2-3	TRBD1	TGCGCCAGCAGCCTGGGGACAGTCACAGATACGCAGTATTTT	CASSLGTVTDTQYF
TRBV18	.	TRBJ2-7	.	TGTGCCAGCTCAGCGGGTGACGAGCAGTACTTC	CASSAGDEQYF
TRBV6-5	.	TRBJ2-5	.	TGTGCCAGCAGTTACTCGGGGGGGGCCGGAGAGACCCAGTACTTC	CASSYSGGAGETQYF
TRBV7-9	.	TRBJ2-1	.	TGTGCCAGCAGCTCCACCCTCAGGGATGAGCAGTTCTTC	CASSSTLRDEQFF
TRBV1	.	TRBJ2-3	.	TGCACCAGCAGCCAAGATTCTAGCGGGAGGGGGTTGGATACGCAGTATTTT	CTSSQDSSGRGLDTQYF
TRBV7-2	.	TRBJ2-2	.	TGTGCCAGCAGCTTACCAGTGACTAGAGCCGGGGAGCTGTTTTTT	CASSLPVTRAGELFF
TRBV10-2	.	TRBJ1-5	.	TGCGCCAGCGGTTCGAGACTACAGCCCCAGCATTTT	CASGSRLQPQHF
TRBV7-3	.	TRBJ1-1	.	TGTGCCAGCAGCTTAAGCAGAAACACTGAAGCTTTCTTT	CASSLSRNTEAFF
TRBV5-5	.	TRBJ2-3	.	TGTGCCAGCAGTTCCCAGTGGTTGGGGAGGGATACGCAGTATTTT	CASSSQWLGRDTQYF
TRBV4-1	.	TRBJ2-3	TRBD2	TGCGCCAGCAGCCAAGTGCGGGGGGCGGATACGCAGTATTTT	CASSQVRGADTQYF
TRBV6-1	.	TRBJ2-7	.	TGTGCCAGCAGTGATGGCGGGGGCCCGAGCTCCTACGAGCAGTACTTC	CASSDGGGPSSYEQYF
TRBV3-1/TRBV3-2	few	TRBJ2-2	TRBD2	TGTGCCAGCAGCCAAGATGGCAGCGGGGGGTACACCGGGGAGCTGTTTTTT	CASSQDGSGGYTGELFF
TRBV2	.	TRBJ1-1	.	TGTGCCAGCAGTAACACCCCCTCTTACGACACTGAAGCTTTCTTT	CASSNTPSYDTEAFF
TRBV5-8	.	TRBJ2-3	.	TGTGCCAGCAGCTTGGCCAGCCCAGCGAGTTATACGCAGTATTTT	CASSLASPASYTQYF
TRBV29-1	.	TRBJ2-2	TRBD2	TGCAGCGTTCCCCGGGAGGGCACCGGGGAGCTGTTTTTT	CSVPREGTGELFF
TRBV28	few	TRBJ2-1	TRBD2	TGTGCCAGCAGTTTAGGGCGGGGGGGCCCTAATGAGCAGTTCTTC	CASSLGRGGPNEQFF
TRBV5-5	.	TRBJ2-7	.	TGTGCCAGCAGCTTTGACAGCCATCCCTCCTACGAGCAGTACTTC	CASSFDSHPSYEQYF
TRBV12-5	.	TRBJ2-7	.	TGTGCTAGTGGTTTGTCAGGCGAGCAGTACTTC	CASGLSGEQYF
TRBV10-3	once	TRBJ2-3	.	TGTGCCATCAGAAAACAGGGTTCCACAGATACGCAGTATTTT	CAIRKQGSTDTQYF
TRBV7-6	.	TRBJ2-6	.	TGTGCCAGCAGCTTAGGCTACTCTGGGGCCAACGTCCTGACTTTC	CASSLGYSGANVLTF
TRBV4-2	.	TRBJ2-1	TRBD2	TGTGCCAGCAGCCCTGCGACTAGCGGGGTTTCCTACAATGAGCAGTTCTTC	CASSPATSGVSYNEQFF
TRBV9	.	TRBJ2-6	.	TGTGCCAGCAGCGTAGGGCCCTCTGGGGCCAACGTCCTGACTTTC	CASSVGPSGANVLTF
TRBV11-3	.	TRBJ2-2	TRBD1	TGTGCCAGCAGCCCTCCGGGACAGCCGAACACCGGGGAGCTGTTTTTT	CASSPPGQPNTGELFF
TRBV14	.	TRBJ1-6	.	TGTGCCAGCAGCCAAGATCGGAGGCTCTCACCCCTCCACTTT	CASSQDRRLSPLHF
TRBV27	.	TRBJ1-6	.	TGTGCCAGCAGTTTATCGGGAGGCCTTGGAGCCTATAATTCACCCCTCCACTTT	CASSLSGGLGAYNSPLHF
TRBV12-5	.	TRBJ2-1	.	TGTGCTAGTGGTTTGGTCTACAGGAATGAGCAGTTCTTC	CASGLVYRNEQFF
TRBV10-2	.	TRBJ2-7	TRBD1	TGCGCCAGCAGGGCTACGGGACAGCCACTTAGTCAGCAGTACTTC	CASRATGQPLSQQYF
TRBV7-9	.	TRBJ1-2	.	TGTGCCAGCAGCTTAGTAGCCACAGGGAGCGGCTACACCTTC	CASSLVATGSGYTF
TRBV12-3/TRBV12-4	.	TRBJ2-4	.	TGTGCCAGTACGCGCCGGGGCATTCAGTACTTC	CASTRRGIQYF
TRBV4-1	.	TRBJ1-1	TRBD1	TGCGCCAGCAGCCAGGGACAGGGAGCCATGAACACTGAAGCTTTCTTT	CASSQGQGAMNTEAFF
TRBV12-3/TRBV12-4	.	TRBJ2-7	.	TGTGCCAGCACTCTCGACAGCCACGAGCAGTACTTC	CASTLDSHEQYF
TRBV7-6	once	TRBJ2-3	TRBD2	TGTGCCAGCAGCACACGAACTAGCGGGCCAACCCATAGCACAGATACGCAGTATTTT	CASSTRTSGPTHSTDTQYF
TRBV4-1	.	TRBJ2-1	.	TGCGCCAGCAGCCAGGGACTGAACTCCTACAATGAGCAGTTCTTC	CASSQGLNSYNEQFF
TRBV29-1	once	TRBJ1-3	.	TGCAGCGTTGAACTACAGACTGGAAACACCATATATTTT	CSVELQTGNTIYF
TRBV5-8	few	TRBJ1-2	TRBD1	TGTGCCAGCAGCCCGGGGGCGGGACAGCTCCTCTATGGCTACACCTTC	CASSPGAGQLLYGYTF
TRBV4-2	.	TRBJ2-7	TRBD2	TGTGCCAGCAGCCAAGAACTAGCGGGACGGTTGGGCGAGCAGTACTTC	CASSQELAGRLGEQYF
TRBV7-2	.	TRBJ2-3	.	TGTGCCAGCAGCCTGGACCCCTCGAGGGCGGGGACGCAGTATTTT	CASSLDPSRAGTQYF
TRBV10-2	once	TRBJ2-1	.	TGCGCCAGCAGTGTAAACAATGAGCAGTTCTTC	CASSVNNEQFF
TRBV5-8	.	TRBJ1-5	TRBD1	TGTGCCAGCAGCATGACAGGGGAAGGGATGGCCCAGCATTTT	CASSMTGEGMAQHF
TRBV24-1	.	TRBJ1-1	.	TGTGCCACCAGTGGGCACGACAGAGGCACTGAAGCTTTCTTT	CATSGHDRGTEAFF
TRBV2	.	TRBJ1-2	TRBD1	TGTGCCAGCAGTGAAGCGCTCGGACAGGGTGTGAACTATGGCTACACCTTC	CASSEALGQGVNYGYTF
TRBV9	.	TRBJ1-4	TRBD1	TGTGCCAGCAGCCTCCAGGGGGCAACTAATGAAAAACTGTTTTTT	CASSLQGATNEKLFF
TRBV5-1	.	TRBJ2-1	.	TGCGCCAGCAGCTTGGAGGGCCAGGGCTTCAATGAGCAGTTCTTC	CASSLEGQGFNEQFF
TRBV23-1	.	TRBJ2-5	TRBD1	TGCGCCAGCAGTGGACAGGGGCAAGAGACCCAGTACTTC	CASSGQGQETQYF
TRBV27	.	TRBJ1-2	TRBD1	TGTGCCAGCAGTCCCGGCGGGGACAGGCCGAACTATGGCTACACCTTC	CASSPGGDRPNYGYTF
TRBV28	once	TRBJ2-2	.	TGTGCCAGCATCTACTCAGGGGTCAACACCGGGGAGCTGTTTTTT	CASIYSGVNTGELFF
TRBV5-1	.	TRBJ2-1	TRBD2	TGCGCCAGCAGCTTGGGGCGGGAGTCTCGGGAGCAGTTCTTC	CASSLGRESREQFF
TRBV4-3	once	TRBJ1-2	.	TGCGCCAGCAGCCAAGACACAGGCCCCTATGGCTACACCTTC	CASSQDTGPYGYTF
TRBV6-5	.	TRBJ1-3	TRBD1	TGTGCCAGCGCCAGGGGGCAAAGTGGAAACACCATATATTTT	CASARGQSGNTIYF
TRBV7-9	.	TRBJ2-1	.	TGTGCCAGCAGCCTAGAGATTAGCTCCTACAATGAGCAGTTCTTC	CASSLEISSYNEQFF
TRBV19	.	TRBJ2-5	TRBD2	TGTGCCAGTAGTATTGGGCGGGGGCAAGAGACCCAGTACTTC	CASSIGRGQETQYF
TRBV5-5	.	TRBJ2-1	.	TGTGCCAGCAGCTTGATAGTATCGGGGGGCGAGCAGTTCTTC	CASSLIVSGGEQFF
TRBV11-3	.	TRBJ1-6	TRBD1	TGTGCCAGCAGCAGGGGACAGAATTCACCCCTCCACTTT	CASSRGQNSPLHF